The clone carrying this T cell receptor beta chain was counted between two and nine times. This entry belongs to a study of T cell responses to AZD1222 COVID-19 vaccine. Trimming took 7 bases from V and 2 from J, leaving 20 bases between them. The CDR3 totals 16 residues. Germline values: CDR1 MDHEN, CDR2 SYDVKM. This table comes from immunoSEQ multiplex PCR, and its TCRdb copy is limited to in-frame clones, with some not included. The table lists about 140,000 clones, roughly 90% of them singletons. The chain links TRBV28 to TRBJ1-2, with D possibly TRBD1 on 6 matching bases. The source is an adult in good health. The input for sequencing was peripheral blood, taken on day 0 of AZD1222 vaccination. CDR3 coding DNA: TGTGCCAGCACCTCCATGGACAGTCTTTACAACTATGGCTACACCTTC. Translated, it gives CASTSMDSLYNYGYTF.